These 6 T cell receptor beta chains originate from one sample sequenced in a study of T cells in narcolepsy. Sequencing was performed with immunoSEQ multiplex PCR; in TCRdb, only in-frame clones are kept and a portion is missing. The table shows tens of thousands of clones, with roughly four fifths occurring only once. The sample consisted of memory (CD45RA-) CD4+ T cells from blood. These receptors all come from a human donor in good health.

The chain links TRBV4-3 to TRBJ2-3, with 12 bases lining up with TRBD2. The length of the CDR3 is 19 residues. CDR1 LGHNA and CDR2 YSLEER come from the germline V gene. V lost 0 bases to trimming and J lost 4 bases; unmatched junction nucleotides: 11. The CDR3, as DNA: TGCGCCAGCAGCCAAGAAGGGCTAGCGGGGGGGCTTGGGGCAGATACGCAGTATTTT. Translation: CASSQEGLAGGLGADTQYF.

This rearrangement joins TRBV7-2 to TRBJ1-2; a possible D gene is TRBD1 (6 bases). This CDR3 spans 17 amino acids. V was cut by 2 bases and J by 3 bases, with 19 bases left in between. Germline V CDR1 and CDR2: SGHTA, FQGNSA. The CDR3 DNA follows: TGTGCCAGCAGCTTAATCTTATCGGGGGGCGCATACTATGGCTACACCTTC. This codes for CASSLILSGGAYYGYTF.

V usage is TRBV28 and J usage is TRBJ1-2; weak D call: TRBD1 (6 bases). The V gene lost 8 bases and the J gene lost 2 bases, with 12 bases spanning the gap. This CDR3 has 13 residues. The germline CDR1 and CDR2 sequences are MDHEN and SYDVKM. The CDR3, as DNA: TGTGCCAGCGGTGGGACACTGAACTATGGCTACACCTTC. Translated: CASGGTLNYGYTF.

The chain has TRBV7-2 and TRBJ1-1, with 11 bases matching TRBD1. V gave up 3 bases and J gave up 7 bases; unmatched junction bases: 7. CDR3 length equals 15 residues. Per germline, CDR1 SGHTA and CDR2 FQGNSA. The CDR3 DNA sequence: TGTGCCAGCAGCTTTGGACAGGGGGCATTTAATGAAGCTTTCTTT. It translates to CASSFGQGAFNEAFF.

The J gene is TRBJ1-6, the V gene TRBV9; 7 bases are shared with TRBD1. This CDR3 has 15 amino acids. CDR1 SGDLS and CDR2 YYNGEE come from the germline V gene. The junction had 10 bases not matched to a gene; V was cut back by 3 bases and J by 10 bases. DNA for the CDR3: TGTGCCAGCAGCGCAAACAGGGGAATGGAGTCACCCCTCCACTTT. It translates to CASSANRGMESPLHF.

The rearrangement joins TRBV6-5 to TRBJ1-5, with 7 bases identical to TRBD1. CDR1 is MNHEY, CDR2 SVGAGI, per germline. The trim removed 6 bases at V and 9 bases at J, leaving 14 bases unmatched. The CDR3 has 15 residues. The CDR3 region has the DNA TGTGCCAGCAGCCCCACCCTCGGACAGGTTCGGCCCCAGCATTTT. Translation gives CASSPTLGQVRPQHF.